These 32 T cell receptor beta chains were sequenced from one sample in a study of cytomegalovirus exposure and HLA in healthy donors. The PCR contained 60 Vbeta and 13 Jbeta primers. The table came from immunoSEQ multiplex PCR; TCRdb's copy has only in-frame clones and leaves some out. The sample includes about 210,000 clones, roughly 90% of them seen just once. Sequences were obtained from PBMCs. These receptors were obtained from a woman aged 25-40 years in good health and CMV-seronegative.

V and J are TRBV9 and TRBJ2-1, with 8 bases lining up with TRBD1. Germline V gene lookup returns CDR1 SGDLS and CDR2 YYNGEE. Germline trimming cut 4 bases from V and 0 bases from J; bases unmatched to any gene: 12. The CDR3 extends over 18 amino acids. CDR3 DNA sequence: TGTGCCAGCAGCCTCAGGGGGCTAGCTAGCGCCTCCTACAATGAGCAGTTCTTC. This sequence encodes CASSLRGLASASYNEQFF.

The rearrangement uses TRBV5-4 and TRBJ2-2; no reliable D call. Trimming removed 0 bases at V and 0 bases at J, with 6 bases between. Germline loops: CDR1 SGHNT, CDR2 YYREEE (reference sequence). The CDR3 length is 15 residues. The CDR3 region is CASSLDSTNTGELFF. The CDR3 region has the DNA TGTGCCAGCAGCTTGGACAGCACGAACACCGGGGAGCTGTTTTTT.

The chain combines TRBV5-4 with TRBJ2-6; D perhaps matches TRBD2 (5 bases). Germline V gene sequence: CDR1 SGHNT, CDR2 YYREEE (reference sequence). CDR3 length: 16 amino acids. V lost 4 bases and J lost 2, with 13 bases in between. CDR3 region: CASSRMEVPGANVLTF. CDR3 DNA sequence: TGTGCCAGCAGCCGGATGGAGGTCCCTGGGGCCAACGTCCTGACTTTC.

J is TRBJ1-4 and V is TRBV6-1; no definite D call. Per the germline V gene, CDR1 is MNHNS and CDR2 is SASEGT. V lost 2 bases, J lost 6 bases, and 16 bases lay in between. This CDR3 region has 16 residues. CDR3 nucleotide sequence: TGTGCCAGCAGTGAATCATTGGGCAGATTGGATGAAAAACTGTTTTTT. Translation: CASSESLGRLDEKLFF.

This clone occurred once. The J gene is TRBJ2-5, the V gene TRBV28; possible D gene TRBD2, 6 bases. Trimming pared 5 bases from V and 2 bases from J, leaving 30 bases between. Germline V gene sequence: CDR1 MDHEN, CDR2 SYDVKM. The CDR3 is 20 amino acids. The CDR3 region has the DNA TGTGCCAGCAGTCTCCCTTCGGCTGTTGGGGGGACCGGAGCTCAAGAGACCCAGTACTTC. Translating it yields CASSLPSAVGGTGAQETQYF.

The V and J genes are TRBV5-4 and TRBJ2-2; D remains ambiguous. The V end was cut by 3 bases, the J end by 4 bases, with 10 bases between. The CDR3 extends over 14 amino acids. Germline assignment: CDR1 SGHNT and CDR2 YYREEE (reference sequence). CDR3 loop: CASSSAGTTGELFF. The CDR3 DNA reads TGTGCCAGCAGCTCCGCAGGTACCACCGGGGAGCTGTTTTTT.

This chain links TRBV9 with TRBJ1-2; TRBD1 aligns across 10 bases. The germline V gene encodes CDR1 SGDLS and CDR2 YYNGEE. This CDR3 comprises 14 residues. Trimming at V came to 4 bases and at J to 7 bases, leaving 7 bases not matched to a gene. The CDR3 is CASSSLDRGGGYTF. Written as DNA, the CDR3 is TGTGCCAGCAGCTCCTTGGACAGGGGGGGTGGCTACACCTTC.

The chain couples TRBV7-6 to TRBJ2-5; D is perhaps TRBD2 (6 bases). The CDR3 loop spans 15 amino acids. From germline, CDR1 is SGHVS and CDR2 FNYEAQ. Deletions cut 0 bases from V and 5 bases from J, with 13 bases between. The CDR3 coding sequence is TGTGCCAGCAGCTTAGCGCTAGGAGGGAGGGAGACCCAGTACTTC. Its translation: CASSLALGGRETQYF.

The J gene is TRBJ2-1, the V gene TRBV7-8, with 10 bases that match TRBD2. Per the germline V gene, CDR1 is SGHVS and CDR2 is FQNEAQ. J was trimmed by 2 bases and V by 3 bases; bases with no gene match: 1. The CDR3 has 15 residues. CDR3 residues: CASSFSGGTYNEQFF. The CDR3 DNA sequence: TGTGCCAGCAGCTTTAGCGGGGGGACCTACAATGAGCAGTTCTTC.

The J gene is TRBJ2-5, the V gene TRBV2, with 10 bases aligning to TRBD2. Unmatched junction bases numbered 3, after V lost 0 bases and J lost 2 bases. Germline lookup yields CDR1 SNHLY and CDR2 FYNNEI. The CDR3 runs 16 residues. In DNA, the CDR3 is TGTGCCAGCAGTGAAGCTCCTAGCGGGGGACAAGAGACCCAGTACTTC. Protein: CASSEAPSGGQETQYF. The full variable domain, in which reference TRBV2 and TRBJ2-5 provide the parts outside the CDR3, is EPEVTQTPSHQVTQMGQEVILRCVPISNHLYFYWYRQILGQKVEFLVSFYNNEISEKSEIFDDQFSVERPDGSNFTLKIRSTKLEDSAMYFCASSEAPSGGQETQYFGPGTRLLVL.

V usage is TRBV28 and J usage is TRBJ2-4; D perhaps matches TRBD1 (6 bases). The CDR3 is made up of 16 amino acids. V gave up 5 bases and J gave up 3 bases, with 17 bases separating them. CDR1 and CDR2 (germline): MDHEN, SYDVKM. The CDR3 protein is CASSNLQGSGKNIQYF. The DNA for the CDR3 is TGTGCCAGCAGTAACCTCCAGGGGTCGGGCAAAAACATTCAGTACTTC. Together with reference TRBV28 and TRBJ2-4, the CDR3 gives the full variable domain: DVKVTQSSRYLVKRTGEKVFLECVQDMDHENMFWYRQDPGLGLRLIYFSYDVKMKEKGDIPEGYSVSREKKERFSLILESASTNQTSMYLCASSNLQGSGKNIQYFGAGTRLSVL.

The chain recombines TRBV25-1 with TRBJ2-7; D unclear. Trimming stripped 10 bases from V and 3 bases from J, with 13 bases between. The germline V gene has CDR1 MGHDK and CDR2 SYGVNS. The CDR3 extends over 12 amino acids. CDR3 nucleotide sequence: TGTGCCACCAAGGCGACAAGCTACGAGCAGTACTTC. Its translation is CATKATSYEQYF.

This clone was seen just once. The rearrangement uses TRBV7-3 and TRBJ2-1; D is perhaps TRBD2 (6 bases). The CDR3 consists of 13 residues. Germline V gene data show CDR1 as SGHTA and CDR2 as FQGTGA. Trimming removed 3 bases at V and 3 bases at J, with 6 bases between. CDR3 loop: CASSLTSYNEQFF. CDR3 sequence (DNA): TGTGCCAGCAGCTTGACTAGCTACAATGAGCAGTTCTTC.

Only a few counts were recorded for this clone. The rearrangement uses TRBV6-5 and TRBJ2-5; possible D gene TRBD2, 8 bases. CDR3 length: 14 amino acids. Trimming shortened V by 6 bases and J by 7 bases, and 18 bases separated the two germline ends. Looked up from germline, CDR1 is MNHEY and CDR2 is SVGAGI. CDR3 region: CASSPRGGQPTQYF. CDR3 bases: TGTGCCAGCAGCCCCCGGGGGGGACAGCCGACCCAGTACTTC.

The V gene is TRBV11-2, the J gene TRBJ2-5; D is possibly TRBD2 (5 bases). Trimming cost V 1 base and J 5 bases, with 14 bases left between them. Germline V gene sequence: CDR1 SGHAT, CDR2 FQNNGV. CDR3 length: 15 residues. The CDR3 nucleotides are TGTGCCAGCAGCTTAGGAGGGCTTTCGGAGGAGACCCAGTACTTC. Amino acids: CASSLGGLSEETQYF.

The chain recombines TRBV5-1 with TRBJ2-7, with 9 bases that match TRBD2. The trim removed 2 bases at V and 3 bases at J, leaving 6 bases unmatched. CDR3 size: 15 residues. Germline V gives CDR1 SGHRS, CDR2 YFSETQ. CDR3 nucleotide sequence: TGCGCCAGCAGCTTCGGCGGGGGGGACTACTACGAGCAGTACTTC. This gives the protein CASSFGGGDYYEQYF.

This clone has just a few counts. The genes are TRBV2 and TRBJ2-1; TRBD2 aligns across 10 bases. The CDR3 has 15 amino acids. V shed 9 bases and J 3 bases; nucleotides not matched to a gene: 8. CDR1 and CDR2 (germline): SNHLY, FYNNEI. The CDR3 here is CARNEREGVYNEQFF. CDR3 nucleotides: TGTGCCAGGAACGAGCGGGAGGGGGTCTACAATGAGCAGTTCTTC.

The chain carries TRBV20-1 and TRBJ2-1; 8 positions match TRBD2. CDR3 size: 10 residues. Trimming at V came to 3 bases and at J to 12 bases, leaving 1 base not matched to a gene. Per the germline V gene, CDR1 is DFQATT and CDR2 is SNEGSKA (reference sequence). CDR3: CSASGRVQFF. The CDR3, as DNA: TGCAGTGCTAGCGGGAGGGTGCAGTTCTTC.

The chain is built from TRBV19 and TRBJ1-1; a possible D gene is TRBD1 (5 bases). Trimming removed 1 base at V and 6 bases at J, with 12 bases between. The length of the CDR3 is 14 residues. Germline V gene sequence: CDR1 LNHDA, CDR2 SQIVND (reference sequence). The chain's CDR3 is CASSIAGLFAEAFF. The CDR3 DNA follows: TGTGCCAGTAGTATAGCAGGGTTGTTCGCTGAAGCTTTCTTT.

Points on this clone: Other nucleotide sequences from this sample produce the same CDR3. The J gene is TRBJ2-7, the V gene TRBV29-1; 13 nucleotides line up with TRBD2. The V gene end was trimmed by 4 bases and the J gene end by 4 bases; junction bases not matched to a gene: 1. The CDR3 spans 13 residues. Germline values: CDR1 SQVTM, CDR2 ANQGSEA. The CDR3 DNA sequence: TGCAGCGTTGGGACTAGCGGGAGTTACGAGCAGTACTTC. Its protein product is CSVGTSGSYEQYF.

CDR3: CASSPFNTGIGSGANVLTF. The CDR3 nucleotides are TGTGCCAGCAGTCCATTTAACACAGGGATAGGATCCGGGGCCAACGTCCTGACTTTC. The V call is TRBV27, the J call TRBJ2-6, with D maybe TRBD1 (6 bases). The germline V gene encodes CDR1 MNHEY and CDR2 SMNVEV (reference sequence). Trimming pared 5 bases from V and 4 bases from J, leaving 24 bases between. This CDR3 is built from 19 residues.

The chain is built from TRBV28 and TRBJ1-2; D is perhaps TRBD1 (6 bases). With 10 bases removed from V and 3 bases from J, the gap between germline ends came to 30 bases. The CDR3 consists of 18 residues. Germline loops: CDR1 MDHEN, CDR2 SYDVKM. The CDR3 region is CAIGGGGAGLGPDYGYTF. The CDR3 DNA reads TGTGCCATAGGTGGTGGGGGGGCAGGGTTAGGCCCAGACTATGGCTACACCTTC.

The V call is TRBV9, the J call TRBJ2-7, with 11 bases that match TRBD1. V lost 2 bases, J lost 6 bases, and 10 bases stayed unmatched. Germline V lookup: CDR1 SGDLS, CDR2 YYNGEE. The CDR3 loop spans 16 amino acids. CDR3 residues: CASSVTGTGGSGEQYF. The CDR3 nucleotides are TGTGCCAGCAGCGTTACCGGGACAGGGGGTTCTGGCGAGCAGTACTTC.

The CDR3 sequence: CASSPYTGELFF. CDR3 DNA sequence: TGTGCCAGCAGCCCGTACACCGGGGAGCTGTTTTTT. This chain connects TRBV7-6 to TRBJ2-2; D gene unclear. The CDR3 runs to 12 residues. Deletions cut 5 bases from V and 3 bases from J, with 4 bases between. The germline CDR1 and CDR2 sequences are SGHVS and FNYEAQ.

This clone was counted a single time. The chain employs TRBV6-1 and TRBJ2-7; 7 bases match TRBD2. V dropped 4 bases and J dropped 5; count of bases not matched to a gene: 14. There are 16 residues in the CDR3. Germline V gene sequence: CDR1 MNHNS, CDR2 SASEGT. This chain's CDR3 is CASSARPGRESDEQYF. The CDR3 region has the DNA TGTGCCAGCAGTGCCAGACCAGGGCGGGAGTCCGACGAGCAGTACTTC.

This chain uses TRBV5-8 with TRBJ2-4; D perhaps matches TRBD2 (6 bases). CDR1 SGHTS and CDR2 YDEGEE come from the germline V gene. The CDR3 runs to 15 residues. V lost 5 bases and J lost 0, with 12 bases in between. CDR3 nucleotides: TGTGCCAGCAGGGGACGGAGGGGAGCCAAAAACATTCAGTACTTC. Amino acid sequence: CASRGRRGAKNIQYF.

This sequence joins TRBV19 and TRBJ2-2, with TRBD1 matching over 10 bases. CDR1 and CDR2 from the germline V gene are LNHDA and SQIVND (reference sequence). V dropped 6 bases and J dropped 5; count of bases not matched to a gene: 6. The length of the CDR3 is 15 residues. CDR3 nucleotide sequence: TGTGCCAGTAGACGGACAGGGGGGACTACCGGGGAGCTGTTTTTT. Translation: CASRRTGGTTGELFF.

V gene TRBV4-1 combines with J gene TRBJ1-4, with D maybe TRBD1 (5 bases). Trimming left V 4 bases short and J 6 bases short, with 15 bases between. Germline V CDR1 and CDR2: MGHRA, YSYEKL. The CDR3 sequence is 15 residues long. CDR3 DNA sequence: TGCGCCAGCAGCCTTAGTGGGGGGACCGATGAAAAACTGTTTTTT. Translation: CASSLSGGTDEKLFF.

V usage is TRBV9 and J usage is TRBJ2-1; 10 nucleotides agree with TRBD2. The CDR3 has 15 residues. CDR1 is SGDLS, CDR2 YYNGEE, per germline. V trimming: 7 bases; J trimming: 4 bases; junction bases outside the gene matches: 8. The CDR3 bases are TGTGCCAGCGGCCCCGGAGCGGGAGGGTACAATGAGCAGTTCTTC. Its protein is CASGPGAGGYNEQFF.

The genes are TRBV15 and TRBJ2-5, with 9 nucleotides matching TRBD2. In germline, CDR1 is LNHNV, CDR2 YYDKDF (reference sequence). The CDR3 contains 15 residues. The V and J ends lost 5 bases and 5 bases, in that order; junction bases with no gene match: 9. DNA for the CDR3: TGTGCCACCAGCCTCAGGCGGGGGGGAGGGGAGACCCAGTACTTC. Its protein is CATSLRRGGGETQYF.

The chain recombines TRBV6-5 with TRBJ2-7, with 8 bases aligning to TRBD1. Trimming cost V 5 bases and J 1 base; bases outside gene matches: 7. Germline assignment: CDR1 MNHEY and CDR2 SVGAGI. The CDR3 consists of 15 residues. CDR3 loop: CASSRGTGQSYEQYF. The CDR3 DNA sequence: TGTGCCAGCAGTCGTGGGACAGGTCAATCCTACGAGCAGTACTTC.

The chain carries TRBV6-5 and TRBJ1-4; 8 positions match TRBD1. The CDR3 has 15 amino acids. The germline V gene has CDR1 MNHEY and CDR2 SVGAGI. V dropped 2 bases and J dropped 6; count of bases not matched to a gene: 5. The CDR3 DNA reads TGTGCCAGCAGTTACGGAGGACAGGGCTATGAAAAACTGTTTTTT. It specifies CASSYGGQGYEKLFF.